This T cell receptor beta chain was sequenced during a study of blood T cell repertoires in COVID-19. Study-level information: Sites across the United States, Italy and Spain contributed samples from acute and convalescent COVID-19. Sample material is recorded as cDNA or gDNA derived from T cells, B-cell-depleted T cells, or PBMCs.

Trimming at V came to 0 bases and at J to 10 bases, leaving 10 bases not matched to a gene. In germline, CDR1 is LGHNA, CDR2 YSLEER. The CDR3 length is 16 residues. As originally analysed: Quantification of nucleated cells was approximated via reference gene primer amplification. The protocol was immunoSEQ multiplex PCR, while the TCRdb copy is restricted to in-frame clones and leaves out a portion. D and trimming were read from the DNA, whereas the V and J calls and clone size are those reported in that table. The sample includes about 190,000 clones, 88% of them seen just once. This clone was observed a single time.

The sequencing sample was made of peripheral blood. This TCR derives from a man between 18 and 35 years old with active or convalescent COVID-19. The V call is TRBV4-3, the J call TRBJ2-1, with TRBD2 matching 9 bases. Here the CDR3 DNA reads TGCGCCAGCAGCCAAGATAGATTAGCGGGAGTTGGCGAGCAGTTCTTC. Encoded protein: CASSQDRLAGVGEQFF.